Below, one T cell receptor beta chain is given with its context. Blood sampling was done at baseline, cycle 4 day 1, and cycle 7 day 1. This record comes from a study of OX40 agonist ivuxolimab in advanced cancers. Study-level information: All patients had ivuxolimab intravenously every 2 weeks at 0.01 to 10 mg/kg. Partial responses were observed in three patients, of whom one had hepatocellular carcinoma and two had cutaneous melanoma.

Method: immunoSEQ multiplex PCR; TCRdb's copy keeps in-frame clones and lacks some. The sample has tens of thousands of clones; roughly 94% are singletons. The germline CDR1 and CDR2 sequences are SEHNR and FQNEAQ (reference sequence). This CDR3 has 14 residues. The J segment lost 1 base and the V segment lost 5 bases, leaving 5 bases of the junction unmatched. The sample consisted of CD4+ or CD8+ T cells sorted from blood, taken in a trial of the OX40 agonist ivuxolimab. The chain links TRBV7-9 to TRBJ2-7; 7 positions match TRBD1. This sequence originates from an adult with an advanced solid tumor such as melanoma, head and neck, liver or kidney cancer. CDR3 DNA sequence: TGTGCCAGCAGCCCCGGGGACAGTTCCTACGAGCAGTACTTC. It is translated as CASSPGDSSYEQYF.